Given below is one T cell receptor beta chain in context. The protocol was immunoSEQ multiplex PCR, while the TCRdb copy is restricted to in-frame clones and leaves out a portion. The repertoire holds about 150,000 clones, with 93% as singletons. This specimen comes from a study of control samples from healthy donors and cancer patients. CDR1 and CDR2 (germline): SGDLS, YYNGEE. The CDR3 extends over 15 amino acids. J gave up 3 bases and V 3 bases, and 5 bases lay outside the gene matches. The source is a man younger than 35 in good health. V is TRBV9 and J is TRBJ1-1; TRBD1 matches 10 bases. Sequenced: blood. As DNA, the CDR3 is TGTGCCAGCAGCGCCACCGGGACAGGGGACACTGAAGCTTTCTTT. Translated, it gives CASSATGTGDTEAFF.